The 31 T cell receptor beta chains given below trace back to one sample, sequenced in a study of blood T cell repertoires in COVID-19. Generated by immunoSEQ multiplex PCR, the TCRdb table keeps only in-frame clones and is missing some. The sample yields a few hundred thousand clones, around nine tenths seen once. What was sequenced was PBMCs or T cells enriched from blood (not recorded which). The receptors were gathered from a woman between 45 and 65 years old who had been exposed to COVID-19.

The CDR3 nucleotides read TGTGCCAGCAGTTTACAGGGGGGAAACACCATATATTTT. Encoded protein: CASSLQGGNTIYF. The chain carries TRBV27 and TRBJ1-3; tentatively, D is TRBD1 (6 bases). The CDR3 sequence is 13 residues long. Trimming removed 2 bases from V and 4 bases from J, with 6 bases in between. CDR1 MNHEY and CDR2 SMNVEV come from the germline V gene (reference sequence).

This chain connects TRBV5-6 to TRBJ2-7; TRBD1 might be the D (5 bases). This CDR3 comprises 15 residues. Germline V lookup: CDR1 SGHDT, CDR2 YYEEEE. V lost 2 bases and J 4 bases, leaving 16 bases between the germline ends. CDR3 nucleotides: TGTGCCAGCAGCTTTGACAGCCTATTCCCTTACGAGCAGTACTTC. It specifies CASSFDSLFPYEQYF.

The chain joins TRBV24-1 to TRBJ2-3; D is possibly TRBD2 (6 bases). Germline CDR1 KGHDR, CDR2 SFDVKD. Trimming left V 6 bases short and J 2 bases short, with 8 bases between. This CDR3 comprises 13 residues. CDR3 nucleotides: TGTGCCACCAGTCGGACTACCACAGATACGCAGTATTTT. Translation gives CATSRTTTDTQYF.

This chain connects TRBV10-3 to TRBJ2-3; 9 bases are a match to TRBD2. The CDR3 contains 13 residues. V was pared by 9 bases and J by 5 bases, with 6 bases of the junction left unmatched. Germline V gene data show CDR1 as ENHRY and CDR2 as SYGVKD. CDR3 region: CAIGRGGEDTQYF. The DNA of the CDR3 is TGTGCCATTGGGCGGGGGGGCGAAGATACGCAGTATTTT.

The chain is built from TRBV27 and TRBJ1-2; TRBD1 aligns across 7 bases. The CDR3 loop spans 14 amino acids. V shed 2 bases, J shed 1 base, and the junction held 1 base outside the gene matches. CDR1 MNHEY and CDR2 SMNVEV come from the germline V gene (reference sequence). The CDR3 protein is CASSLNRGNYGYTF. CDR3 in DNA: TGTGCCAGCAGTTTAAACAGGGGTAACTATGGCTACACCTTC.

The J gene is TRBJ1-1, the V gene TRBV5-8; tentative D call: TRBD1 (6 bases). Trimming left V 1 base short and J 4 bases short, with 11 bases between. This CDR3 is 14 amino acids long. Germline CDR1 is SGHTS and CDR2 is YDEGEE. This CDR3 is CASSLRGSGTEAFF. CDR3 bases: TGTGCCAGCAGCTTGAGGGGGTCTGGCACTGAAGCTTTCTTT.

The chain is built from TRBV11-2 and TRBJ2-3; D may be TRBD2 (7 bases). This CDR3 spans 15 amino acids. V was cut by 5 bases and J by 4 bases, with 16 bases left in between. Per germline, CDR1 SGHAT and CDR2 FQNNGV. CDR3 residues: CASSALRGAPDTQYF. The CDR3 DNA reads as TGTGCCAGCAGCGCCCTTCGGGGGGCCCCAGATACGCAGTATTTT. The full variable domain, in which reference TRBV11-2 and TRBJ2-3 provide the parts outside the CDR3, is EAGVAQSPRYKIIEKRQSVAFWCNPISGHATLYWYQQILGQGPKLLIQFQNNGVVDDSQLPKDRFSAERLKGVDSTLKIQPAKLEDSAVYLCASSALRGAPDTQYFGPGTRLTVL.

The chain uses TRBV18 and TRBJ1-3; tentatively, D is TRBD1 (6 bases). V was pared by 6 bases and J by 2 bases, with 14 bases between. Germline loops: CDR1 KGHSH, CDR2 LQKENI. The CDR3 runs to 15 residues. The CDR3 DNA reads TGTGCCAGCTCCCCTCTGGACAGTCCTGGAAACACCATATATTTT. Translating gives CASSPLDSPGNTIYF.

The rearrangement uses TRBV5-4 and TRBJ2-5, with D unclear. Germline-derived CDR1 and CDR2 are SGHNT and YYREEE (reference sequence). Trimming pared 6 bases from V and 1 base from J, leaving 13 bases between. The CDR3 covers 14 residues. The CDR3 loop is CASTASQIQETQYF. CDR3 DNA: TGTGCCAGCACTGCTTCTCAGATCCAAGAGACCCAGTACTTC.

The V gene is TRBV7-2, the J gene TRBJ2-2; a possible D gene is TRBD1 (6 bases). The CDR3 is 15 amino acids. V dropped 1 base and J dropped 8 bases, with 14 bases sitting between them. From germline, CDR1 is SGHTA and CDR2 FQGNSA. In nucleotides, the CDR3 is TGTGCCAGCAGCTTAGTTGGGGGCTGGAGAGGGGAGCTGTTTTTT. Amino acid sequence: CASSLVGGWRGELFF. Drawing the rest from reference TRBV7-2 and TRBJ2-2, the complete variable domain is GAGVSQSPSNKVTEKGKDVELRCDPISGHTALYWYRQSLGQGLEFLIYFQGNSAPDKSGLPSDRFSAERTGGSVSTLTIQRTQQEDSAVYLCASSLVGGWRGELFFGEGSRLTVL.

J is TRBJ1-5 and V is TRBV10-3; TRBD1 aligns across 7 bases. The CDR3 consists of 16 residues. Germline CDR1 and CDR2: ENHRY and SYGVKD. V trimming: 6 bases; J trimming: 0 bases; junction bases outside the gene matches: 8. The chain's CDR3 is CAIRPTGAGSNQPQHF. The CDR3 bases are TGTGCCATCAGACCTACAGGGGCTGGTAGCAATCAGCCCCAGCATTTT.

The CDR3 DNA sequence: TGTGCCAGCAACCAAGACCCTAGCGACGAGCAGTACTTC. Amino acid sequence: CASNQDPSDEQYF. The chain links TRBV2 to TRBJ2-7, with D tentatively TRBD2 (6 bases). CDR3 length: 13 residues. Germline CDR1 and CDR2: SNHLY and FYNNEI. Trimming cost V 7 bases and J 5 bases, with 15 bases left between them.

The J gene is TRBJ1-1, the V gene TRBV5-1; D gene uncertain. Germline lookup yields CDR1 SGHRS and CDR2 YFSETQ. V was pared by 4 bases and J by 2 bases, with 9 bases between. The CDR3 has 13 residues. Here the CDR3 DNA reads TGCGCCAGCAGCCAAGACATAAACACTGAAGCTTTCTTT. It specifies CASSQDINTEAFF.

In DNA, the CDR3 is TGCGCCAGCAGCTTGGCCCAGGCGCAAGAGACCCAGTACTTC. Translating it yields CASSLAQAQETQYF. This sequence joins TRBV5-1 and TRBJ2-5; D is undetermined. V lost 0 bases and J lost 2, with 8 bases in between. CDR1 and CDR2 (germline): SGHRS, YFSETQ. The CDR3 loop spans 14 amino acids.

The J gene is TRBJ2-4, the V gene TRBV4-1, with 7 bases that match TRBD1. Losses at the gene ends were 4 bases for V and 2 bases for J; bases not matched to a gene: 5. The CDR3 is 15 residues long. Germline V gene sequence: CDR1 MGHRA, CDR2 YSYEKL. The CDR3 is CASSLPGQTKNIQYF. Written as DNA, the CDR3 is TGCGCCAGCAGCCTTCCGGGACAGACCAAAAACATTCAGTACTTC.

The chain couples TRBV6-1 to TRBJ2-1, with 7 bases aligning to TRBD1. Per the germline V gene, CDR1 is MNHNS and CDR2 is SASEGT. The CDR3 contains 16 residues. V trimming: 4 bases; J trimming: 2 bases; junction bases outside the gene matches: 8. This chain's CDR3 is CASSGTGTATYNEQFF. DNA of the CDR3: TGTGCCAGCAGTGGAACCGGGACAGCAACCTACAATGAGCAGTTCTTC.

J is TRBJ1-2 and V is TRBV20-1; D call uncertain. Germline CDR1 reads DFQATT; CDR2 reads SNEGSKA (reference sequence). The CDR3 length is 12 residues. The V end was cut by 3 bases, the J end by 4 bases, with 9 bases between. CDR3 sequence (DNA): TGCAGTGCTAGTGAACAGAGCTATGGCTACACCTTC. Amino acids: CSASEQSYGYTF.

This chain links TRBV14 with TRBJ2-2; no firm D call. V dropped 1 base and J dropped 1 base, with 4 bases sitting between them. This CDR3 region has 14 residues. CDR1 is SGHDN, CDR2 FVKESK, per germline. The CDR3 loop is CASSQVGNTGELFF. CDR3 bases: TGTGCCAGCAGCCAAGTCGGGAACACCGGGGAGCTGTTTTTT.

CDR3 sequence reads: CASNSWAQNQPQHF. In DNA form, the CDR3 reads TGTGCCAGTAACTCATGGGCTCAAAATCAGCCCCAGCATTTT. The rearrangement links TRBV19 to TRBJ1-5; D is unresolved. The V gene's germline CDR1 is LNHDA and CDR2 SQIVND (reference sequence). CDR3 length: 14 residues. V dropped 7 bases and J dropped 4 bases, with 14 bases sitting between them.

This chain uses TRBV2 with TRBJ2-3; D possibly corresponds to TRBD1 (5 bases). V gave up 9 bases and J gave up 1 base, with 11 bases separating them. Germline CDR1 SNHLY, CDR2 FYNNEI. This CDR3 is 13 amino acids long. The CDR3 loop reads CARQALGTDTQYF. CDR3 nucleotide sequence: TGTGCCAGACAGGCCCTGGGCACAGATACGCAGTATTTT.

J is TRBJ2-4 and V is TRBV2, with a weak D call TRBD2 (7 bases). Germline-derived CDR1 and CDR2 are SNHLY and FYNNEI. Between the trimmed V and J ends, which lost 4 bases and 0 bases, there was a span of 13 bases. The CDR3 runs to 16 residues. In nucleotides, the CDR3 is TGTGCCAGCAGTGGGGAGGGGGTACTAGCCAAAAACATTCAGTACTTC. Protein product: CASSGEGVLAKNIQYF.

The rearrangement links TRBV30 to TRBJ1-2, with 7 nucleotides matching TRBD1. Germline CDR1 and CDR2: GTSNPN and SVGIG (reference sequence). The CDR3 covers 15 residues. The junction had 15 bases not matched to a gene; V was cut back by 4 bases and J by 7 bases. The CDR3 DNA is TGTGCCTGGACCCCTCGAGGGGGCAGGGGACGTGGCTACACCTTC. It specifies CAWTPRGGRGRGYTF.

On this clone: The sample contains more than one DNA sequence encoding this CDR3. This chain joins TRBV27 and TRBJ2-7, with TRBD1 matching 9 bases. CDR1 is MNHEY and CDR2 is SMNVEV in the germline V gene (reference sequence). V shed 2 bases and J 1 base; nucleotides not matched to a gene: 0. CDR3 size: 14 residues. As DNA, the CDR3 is TGTGCCAGCAGTTTAGGGACAGGGTCCTACGAGCAGTACTTC. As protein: CASSLGTGSYEQYF.

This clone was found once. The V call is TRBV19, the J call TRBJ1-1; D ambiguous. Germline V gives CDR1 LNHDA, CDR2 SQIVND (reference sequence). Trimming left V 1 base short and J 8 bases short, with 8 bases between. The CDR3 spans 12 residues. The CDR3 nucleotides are TGTGCCAGTAGTATAGGCGCGCTGGAAGCTTTCTTT. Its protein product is CASSIGALEAFF.

The CDR3 DNA follows: TGTGCCATCACGAACAGGGAGTCGGCTGGCCACACTGAAGCTTTCTTT. It codes for CAITNRESAGHTEAFF. This chain connects TRBV10-3 to TRBJ1-1; the D gene is possibly TRBD1 (6 bases). The CDR3 is 16 residues long. V lost 7 bases, J lost 3 bases, and 21 bases lay in between. In germline, CDR1 is ENHRY, CDR2 SYGVKD.

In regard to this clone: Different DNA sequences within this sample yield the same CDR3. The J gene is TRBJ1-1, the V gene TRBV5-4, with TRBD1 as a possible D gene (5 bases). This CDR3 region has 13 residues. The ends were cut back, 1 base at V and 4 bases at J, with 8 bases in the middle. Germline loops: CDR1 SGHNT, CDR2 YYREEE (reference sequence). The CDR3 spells CASSLQGSTEAFF. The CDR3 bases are TGTGCCAGCAGCTTGCAGGGAAGCACTGAAGCTTTCTTT.

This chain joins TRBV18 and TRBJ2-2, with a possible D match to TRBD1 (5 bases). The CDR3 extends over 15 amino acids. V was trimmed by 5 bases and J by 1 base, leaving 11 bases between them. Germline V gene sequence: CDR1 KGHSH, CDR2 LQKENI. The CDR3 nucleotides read TGTGCCAGCTCAAGTCGGACACAGAACACCGGGGAGCTGTTTTTT. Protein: CASSSRTQNTGELFF.

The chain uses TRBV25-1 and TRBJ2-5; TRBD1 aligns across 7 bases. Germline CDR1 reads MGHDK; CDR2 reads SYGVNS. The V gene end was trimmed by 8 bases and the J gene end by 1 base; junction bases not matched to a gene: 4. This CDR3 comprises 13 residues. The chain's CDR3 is CASRGQVQETQYF. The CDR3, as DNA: TGTGCCAGCCGCGGACAGGTCCAAGAGACCCAGTACTTC.

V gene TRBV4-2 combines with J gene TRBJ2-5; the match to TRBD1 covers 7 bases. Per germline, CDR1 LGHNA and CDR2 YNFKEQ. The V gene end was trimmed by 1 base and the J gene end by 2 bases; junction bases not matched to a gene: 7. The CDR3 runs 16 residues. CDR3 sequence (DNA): TGTGCCAGCAGCCAAGGAGGTTGGGACAGTCAAGAGACCCAGTACTTC. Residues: CASSQGGWDSQETQYF.

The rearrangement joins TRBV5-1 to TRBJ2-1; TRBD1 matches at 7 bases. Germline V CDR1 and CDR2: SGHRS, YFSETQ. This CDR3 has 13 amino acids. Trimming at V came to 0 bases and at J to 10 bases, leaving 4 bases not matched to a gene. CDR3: CASSLEGGREQFF. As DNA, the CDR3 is TGCGCCAGCAGCTTGGAAGGGGGCAGGGAGCAGTTCTTC.

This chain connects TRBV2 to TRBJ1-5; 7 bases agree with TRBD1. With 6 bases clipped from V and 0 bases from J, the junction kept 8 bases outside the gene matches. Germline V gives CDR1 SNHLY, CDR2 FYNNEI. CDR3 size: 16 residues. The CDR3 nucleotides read TGTGCCAGCAGAGGGACAGTCCAAAATAGCAATCAGCCCCAGCATTTT. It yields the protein CASRGTVQNSNQPQHF.